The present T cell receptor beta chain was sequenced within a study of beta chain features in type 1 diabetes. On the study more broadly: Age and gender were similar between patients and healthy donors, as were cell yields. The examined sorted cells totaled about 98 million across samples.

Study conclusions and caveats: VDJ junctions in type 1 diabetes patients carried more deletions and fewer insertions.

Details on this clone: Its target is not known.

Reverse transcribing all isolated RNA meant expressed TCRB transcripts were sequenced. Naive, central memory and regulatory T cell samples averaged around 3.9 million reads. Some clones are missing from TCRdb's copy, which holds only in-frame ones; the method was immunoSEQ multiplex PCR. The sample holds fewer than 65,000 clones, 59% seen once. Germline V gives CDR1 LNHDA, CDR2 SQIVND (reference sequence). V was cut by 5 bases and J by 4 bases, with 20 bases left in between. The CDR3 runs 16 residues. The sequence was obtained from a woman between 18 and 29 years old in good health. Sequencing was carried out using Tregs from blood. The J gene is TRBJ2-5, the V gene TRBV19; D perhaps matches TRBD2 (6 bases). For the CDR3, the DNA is TGTGCCAGTAGTGCAAACGTGGGGAGGCTTGCAGAGACCCAGTACTTC. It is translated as CASSANVGRLAETQYF.